This T cell receptor (beta chain) came from a study of T cells in Graves' hyperthyroidism and ophthalmopathy. Study in general: Peripheral blood sampling occurred at initial diagnosis, before any treatment. Study observations and caveats: Blood also carried most thyroid clonotypes expanded above 0.001.

This clonotype was counted at least ten times. Antigen specificity is unknown. From germline, CDR1 is SNHLY and CDR2 FYNNEI. This CDR3 comprises 14 residues. V trimming: 10 bases; J trimming: 6 bases; junction bases outside the gene matches: 8. Hyperthyroidism patients were newly diagnosed, had disease duration under 2 months, and were aged 18 to 65 years. Over 9 ml of fresh peripheral blood supplied the PBMCs. Amplified regions were TCR beta CDR3 sequences from RNA transcripts. Using the HTBI primer set, a first-round RT-PCR was run on the TCR CDR3. From the multiplex PCR reads, TCRdb called clonotypes with MiXCR, one entry per CDR3 protein. The sample carries more than 550,000 distinct CDR3 sequences, roughly a sixth recorded once.

The source material was blood. This TCR derives from a man aged 50 or older with Graves' hyperthyroidism. V is TRBV2 and J is TRBJ1-5; 11 bases agree with TRBD1. CDR3 loop: CATTRTGGSQPQHF. CDR3 nucleotides: TGTGCCACCACTCGGACAGGGGGCAGTCAGCCCCAGCATTTT.